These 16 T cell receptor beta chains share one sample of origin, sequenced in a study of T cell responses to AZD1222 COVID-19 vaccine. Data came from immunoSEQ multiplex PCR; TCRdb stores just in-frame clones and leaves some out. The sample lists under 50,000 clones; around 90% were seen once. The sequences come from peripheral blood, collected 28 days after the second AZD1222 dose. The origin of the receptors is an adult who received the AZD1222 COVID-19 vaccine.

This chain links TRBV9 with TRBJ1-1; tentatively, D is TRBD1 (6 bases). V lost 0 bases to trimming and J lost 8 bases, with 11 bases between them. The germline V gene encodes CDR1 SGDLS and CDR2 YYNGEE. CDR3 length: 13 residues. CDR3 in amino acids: CASSVDRGTEAFF. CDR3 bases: TGTGCCAGCAGCGTAGATAGAGGGACAGAAGCTTTCTTT.

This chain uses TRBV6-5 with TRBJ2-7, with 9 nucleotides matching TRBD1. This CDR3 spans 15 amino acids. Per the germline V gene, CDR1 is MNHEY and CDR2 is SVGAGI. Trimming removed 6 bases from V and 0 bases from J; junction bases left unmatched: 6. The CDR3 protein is CASSMGQGLSYEQYF. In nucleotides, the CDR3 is TGTGCCAGCAGCATGGGACAGGGACTCTCCTACGAGCAGTACTTC.

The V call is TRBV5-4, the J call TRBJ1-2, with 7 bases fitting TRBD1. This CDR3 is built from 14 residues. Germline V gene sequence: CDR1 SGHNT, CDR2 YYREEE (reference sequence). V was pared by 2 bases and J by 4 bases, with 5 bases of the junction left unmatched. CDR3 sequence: CASSFVRDSYGYTF. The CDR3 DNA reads TGTGCCAGCAGCTTCGTCCGGGACAGCTATGGCTACACCTTC.

The CDR3 DNA sequence: TGCGCCAGCAGCTTGGCCGGTGAGGAAGTCGCCGAAAAACTGTTTTTT. Its protein product is CASSLAGEEVAEKLFF. J is TRBJ1-4 and V is TRBV5-1; no firm D call. There are 16 residues in the CDR3. V shed 0 bases and J shed 8 bases, with 17 bases lying between them. Germline V gene lookup returns CDR1 SGHRS and CDR2 YFSETQ.

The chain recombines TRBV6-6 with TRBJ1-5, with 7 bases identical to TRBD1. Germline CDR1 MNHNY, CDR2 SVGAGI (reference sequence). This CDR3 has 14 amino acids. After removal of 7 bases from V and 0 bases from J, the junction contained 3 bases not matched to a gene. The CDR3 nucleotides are TGTGCCAGCAATACAGGGGATAGCAATCAGCCCCAGCATTTT. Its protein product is CASNTGDSNQPQHF.

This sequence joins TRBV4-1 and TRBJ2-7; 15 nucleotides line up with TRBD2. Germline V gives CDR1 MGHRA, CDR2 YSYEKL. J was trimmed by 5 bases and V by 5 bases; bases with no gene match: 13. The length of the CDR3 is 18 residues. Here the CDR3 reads CASSNRGLAGGRFNEQYF. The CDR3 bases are TGCGCCAGCAGCAATCGGGGACTAGCGGGAGGCCGTTTCAACGAGCAGTACTTC.

In nucleotides, the CDR3 is TGCAGCAGCGAGTTATATTACAATGAGCAGTTCTTC. This gives the protein CSSELYYNEQFF. The V and J genes are TRBV29-1 and TRBJ2-1; D unresolved. Trimming took 8 bases from V and 4 from J, leaving 12 bases between them. Per germline, CDR1 SQVTM and CDR2 ANQGSEA. This CDR3 is 12 amino acids long.

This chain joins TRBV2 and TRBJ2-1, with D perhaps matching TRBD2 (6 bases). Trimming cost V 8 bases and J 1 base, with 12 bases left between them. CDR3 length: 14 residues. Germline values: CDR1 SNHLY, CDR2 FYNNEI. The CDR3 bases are TGTGCCAGCGGGAGCGGGCGATCCTACAATGAGCAGTTCTTC. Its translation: CASGSGRSYNEQFF.

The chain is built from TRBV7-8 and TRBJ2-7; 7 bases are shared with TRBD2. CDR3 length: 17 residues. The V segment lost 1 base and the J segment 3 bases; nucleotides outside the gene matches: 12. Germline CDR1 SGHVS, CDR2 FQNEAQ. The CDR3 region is CASSLGIGGSEFYEQYF. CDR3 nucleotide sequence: TGTGCCAGCAGCTTAGGAATCGGGGGGAGTGAGTTCTACGAGCAGTACTTC.

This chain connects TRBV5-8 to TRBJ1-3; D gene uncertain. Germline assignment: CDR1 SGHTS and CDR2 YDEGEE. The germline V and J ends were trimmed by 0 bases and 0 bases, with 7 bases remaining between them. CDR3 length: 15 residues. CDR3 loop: CASSLEGSSGNTIYF. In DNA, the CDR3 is TGTGCCAGCAGCTTGGAAGGGAGCTCTGGAAACACCATATATTTT.

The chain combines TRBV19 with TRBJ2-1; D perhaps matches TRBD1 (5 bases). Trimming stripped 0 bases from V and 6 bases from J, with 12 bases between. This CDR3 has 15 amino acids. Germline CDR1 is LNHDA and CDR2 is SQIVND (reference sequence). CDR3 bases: TGTGCCAGTAGTATAGATCAGGGAACGGGCAATGAGCAGTTCTTC. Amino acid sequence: CASSIDQGTGNEQFF.

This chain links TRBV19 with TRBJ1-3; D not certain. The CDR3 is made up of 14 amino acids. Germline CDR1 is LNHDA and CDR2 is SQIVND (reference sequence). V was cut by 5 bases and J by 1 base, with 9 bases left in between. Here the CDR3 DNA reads TGTGCCAGTAGTTTTTCCGCATCTGGAAACACCATATATTTT. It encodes CASSFSASGNTIYF. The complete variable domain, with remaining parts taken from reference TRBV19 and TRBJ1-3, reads DGGITQSPKYLFRKEGQNVTLSCEQNLNHDAMYWYRQDPGQGLRLIYYSQIVNDFQKGDIAEGYSVSREKKESFPLTVTSAQKNPTAFYLCASSFSASGNTIYFGEGSWLTVV.

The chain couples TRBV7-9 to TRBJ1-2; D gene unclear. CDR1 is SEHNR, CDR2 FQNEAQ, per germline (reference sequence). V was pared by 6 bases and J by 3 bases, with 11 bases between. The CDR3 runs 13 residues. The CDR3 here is CASSFTQYYGYTF. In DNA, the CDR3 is TGTGCCAGCAGTTTTACGCAGTACTATGGCTACACCTTC.

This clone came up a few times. CDR3 sequence (DNA): TGTGCCAGCAGTGAATCGGGTACAGGGGGCGACTATGGCTACACCTTC. Amino acids: CASSESGTGGDYGYTF. The V gene is TRBV25-1, the J gene TRBJ1-2; 9 nucleotides agree with TRBD1. Germline V gene data show CDR1 as MGHDK and CDR2 as SYGVNS. The V gene end was trimmed by 1 base and the J gene end by 3 bases; junction bases not matched to a gene: 6. The CDR3 extends over 16 amino acids.

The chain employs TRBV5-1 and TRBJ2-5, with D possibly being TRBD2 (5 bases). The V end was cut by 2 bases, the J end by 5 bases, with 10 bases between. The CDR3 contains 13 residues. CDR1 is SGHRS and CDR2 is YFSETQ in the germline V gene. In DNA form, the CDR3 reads TGCGCCAGCAGCTTTGGAGGCGGGGAGACCCAGTACTTC. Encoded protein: CASSFGGGETQYF.

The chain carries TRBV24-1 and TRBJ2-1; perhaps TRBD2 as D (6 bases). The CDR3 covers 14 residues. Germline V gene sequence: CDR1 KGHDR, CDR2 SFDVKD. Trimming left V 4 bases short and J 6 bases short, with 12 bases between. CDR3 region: CATSDLDYLNEQFF. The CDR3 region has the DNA TGTGCCACCAGTGACCTGGACTATCTCAATGAGCAGTTCTTC.